A single sample gave rise to the 19 T cell receptor beta chains below, sequenced in a study of control samples from healthy donors and cancer patients. The protocol was immunoSEQ multiplex PCR, while the TCRdb copy is restricted to in-frame clones and leaves out a portion. Seen in this sample are 150,000 to 200,000 clones; the ten most common clones hold roughly 2%. The material sequenced was blood. Receptors were obtained from a woman aged 30 to 39 in good health.

The J gene is TRBJ2-1, the V gene TRBV7-2; D might be TRBD1 or TRBD2, each matching 6 bases. The V end lost 5 bases, the J end lost 7 bases, and 12 bases lay between the germline ends. Germline-derived CDR1 and CDR2 are SGHTA and FQGNSA. The CDR3 has 13 amino acids. The CDR3 region is CASSRRGRNEQFF. DNA of the CDR3: TGTGCCAGCAGCCGGAGGGGGAGGAATGAGCAGTTCTTC. The full variable domain, with the rest looked up from reference TRBV7-2 and TRBJ2-1, is GAGVSQSPSNKVTEKGKDVELRCDPISGHTALYWYRQSLGQGLEFLIYFQGNSAPDKSGLPSDRFSAERTGGSVSTLTIQRTQQEDSAVYLCASSRRGRNEQFFGPGTRLTVL.

The J gene is TRBJ1-2, the V gene TRBV28; 10 bases are shared with TRBD1. Germline CDR1 reads MDHEN; CDR2 reads SYDVKM. The ends lost 5 bases at V and 4 bases at J; junction bases unmatched: 7. The CDR3 has 15 amino acids. The CDR3 DNA reads as TGTGCCAGCAGTGTACCCGGGACAGGGGTCTATGGCTACACCTTC. This translates into CASSVPGTGVYGYTF.

V gene TRBV6-7 combines with J gene TRBJ1-5, with 8 positions matching TRBD1. TRBV6-7 carries the ORF label, with uncertain function. The CDR3 loop spans 15 amino acids. Trimming at V came to 6 bases and at J to 1 base, leaving 5 bases not matched to a gene. DNA for the CDR3: TGTGCCAGCAGCCTCCAGGGGGCGAGCAATCAGCCCCAGCATTTT. It encodes CASSLQGASNQPQHF.

Comment on this clone: The sample holds other DNA sequences that translate to the same CDR3. This sequence joins TRBV28 and TRBJ1-5; 8 bases agree with TRBD1. The junction had 5 bases not matched to a gene; V was cut back by 3 bases and J by 4 bases. The CDR3 consists of 15 residues. Germline CDR1 and CDR2: MDHEN and SYDVKM. Written as DNA, the CDR3 is TGTGCCAGCAGTTTGACAGGGGCGAGGAATCAGCCCCAGCATTTT. Residues: CASSLTGARNQPQHF.

The chain has TRBV5-4 and TRBJ2-5; 8 bases are shared with TRBD2. CDR1 and CDR2 from the germline V gene are SGHNT and YYREEE (reference sequence). The CDR3 contains 13 residues. V shed 5 bases and J 4 bases; nucleotides not matched to a gene: 4. The DNA for the CDR3 is TGTGCCAGCAGAATAGCGGGGTTAGAGACCCAGTACTTC. Protein product: CASRIAGLETQYF.

This rearrangement joins TRBV19 to TRBJ1-6; 7 bases agree with TRBD1. Germline V gene data show CDR1 as LNHDA and CDR2 as SQIVND (reference sequence). There are 14 residues in the CDR3. Germline trimming cut 6 bases from V and 3 bases from J; bases unmatched to any gene: 2. DNA of the CDR3: TGTGCCAGTAGGGGACAGATCTATAATTCACCCCTCCACTTT. Translation gives CASRGQIYNSPLHF.

This chain uses TRBV19 with TRBJ1-5; TRBD1 is a possible D gene (5 bases). Germline CDR1 LNHDA, CDR2 SQIVND (reference sequence). The CDR3 extends over 13 amino acids. The V end lost 4 bases, the J end lost 6 bases, and 10 bases lay between the germline ends. In nucleotides, the CDR3 is TGTGCCAGTAGTACGGTGGGGGGTCAGCCCCAGCATTTT. Translating gives CASSTVGGQPQHF.

The chain couples TRBV6-6 to TRBJ1-1; TRBD1 matches at 7 bases. The CDR3 has 14 amino acids. V shed 6 bases and J 2 bases; nucleotides not matched to a gene: 6. From germline, CDR1 is MNHNY and CDR2 SVGAGI (reference sequence). CDR3 sequence: CASSTGTANTEAFF. DNA of the CDR3: TGTGCCAGCAGCACAGGGACAGCCAACACTGAAGCTTTCTTT.

The chain is built from TRBV6-5 and TRBJ1-5; 8 bases match TRBD1. Per the germline V gene, CDR1 is MNHEY and CDR2 is SVGAGI. Losses at the gene ends were 7 bases for V and 4 bases for J; bases not matched to a gene: 9. The CDR3 loop spans 15 amino acids. The chain's CDR3 is CASKVGDRGNQPQHF. Written as DNA, the CDR3 is TGTGCCAGCAAAGTAGGAGACAGGGGAAATCAGCCCCAGCATTTT.

The chain employs TRBV11-2 and TRBJ1-1, with D possibly matching TRBD1 (6 bases). Germline V gene sequence: CDR1 SGHAT, CDR2 FQNNGV. The CDR3 has 12 amino acids. Trimming stripped 6 bases from V and 6 bases from J, with 11 bases between. Here the CDR3 reads CASRITGSEAFF. The DNA of the CDR3 is TGTGCCAGCAGGATAACAGGGTCTGAAGCTTTCTTT.

The genes are TRBV14 and TRBJ2-1; 7 bases are a match to TRBD2. Germline loops: CDR1 SGHDN, CDR2 FVKESK. Germline trimming cut 3 bases from V and 8 bases from J; bases unmatched to any gene: 7. This CDR3 region has 14 residues. CDR3 coding DNA: TGTGCCAGCAGCCACAGGGTAGGGAGGGATGAGCAGTTCTTC. Translation: CASSHRVGRDEQFF.

The chain recombines TRBV30 with TRBJ2-4; TRBD2 is a possible D gene (5 bases). The CDR3 length is 9 residues. Trimming took off 8 bases at V and 8 bases at J, with 7 bases between the two ends. Germline CDR1 and CDR2: GTSNPN and SVGIG (reference sequence). CDR3 protein: CAGGDIQYF. DNA for the CDR3: TGTGCCGGAGGAGACATTCAGTACTTC.

CDR3 sequence (DNA): TGTGCCAGCAGCTTACTTGGCGAATCGGGATCACCCCTCCACTTT. It yields the protein CASSLLGESGSPLHF. This chain uses TRBV7-9 with TRBJ1-6; unclear D gene. Germline V CDR1 and CDR2: SEHNR, FQNEAQ (reference sequence). This CDR3 has 15 amino acids. V shed 2 bases and J shed 10 bases, with 15 bases lying between them. The full variable domain, its missing parts supplied by reference TRBV7-9 and TRBJ1-6, is DTGVSQNPRHKITKRGQNVTFRCDPISEHNRLYWYRQTLGQGPEFLTYFQNEAQLEKSRLLSDRFSAERPKGSFSTLEIQRTEQGDSAMYLCASSLLGESGSPLHFGNGTRLTVT.

The V and J genes are TRBV28 and TRBJ1-6; no definite D call. Germline lookup yields CDR1 MDHEN and CDR2 SYDVKM. CDR3 length: 15 residues. V lost 7 bases and J lost 8, with 18 bases in between. CDR3 coding DNA: TGTGCCAGCATCCACTGGCGCCATGCCGATTCACCCCTCCACTTT. Translation: CASIHWRHADSPLHF.

J is TRBJ1-2 and V is TRBV7-2; TRBD1 might be the D (6 bases). CDR3 length: 15 residues. Germline loops: CDR1 SGHTA, CDR2 FQGNSA. V gave up 3 bases and J gave up 6 bases, with 17 bases separating them. The CDR3 nucleotides read TGTGCCAGCAGCTTTGCCCTTGACAGGCCCCATGGCTACACCTTC. Translation: CASSFALDRPHGYTF. The whole variable domain, remainder taken from reference TRBV7-2 and TRBJ1-2, is GAGVSQSPSNKVTEKGKDVELRCDPISGHTALYWYRQSLGQGLEFLIYFQGNSAPDKSGLPSDRFSAERTGGSVSTLTIQRTQQEDSAVYLCASSFALDRPHGYTFGSGTRLTVV.

The chain links TRBV10-3 to TRBJ1-6, with D tentatively TRBD1 (5 bases). Germline assignment: CDR1 ENHRY and CDR2 SYGVKD. The ends were cut back, 2 bases at V and 13 bases at J, with 18 bases in the middle. This CDR3 has 15 amino acids. CDR3 in amino acids: CAISEGGGGAHPLHF. The CDR3 DNA follows: TGTGCCATCAGTGAGGGTGGAGGAGGGGCTCATCCCCTCCACTTT.

V gene TRBV19 combines with J gene TRBJ1-1; the D is unclear. The germline V gene has CDR1 LNHDA and CDR2 SQIVND (reference sequence). This CDR3 is 13 amino acids long. V was trimmed by 6 bases and J by 0 bases, leaving 8 bases between them. CDR3 sequence (DNA): TGTGCCAGTAGATACTTACTGAACACTGAAGCTTTCTTT. Protein sequence: CASRYLLNTEAFF.

The CDR3 bases are TGCAGTGTAGAGGGCACAGATACGCAGTATTTT. Encoded protein: CSVEGTDTQYF. This chain connects TRBV20-1 to TRBJ2-3; D uncertain. Germline CDR1 DFQATT, CDR2 SNEGSKA (reference sequence). With 7 bases removed from V and 1 base from J, the gap between germline ends came to 6 bases. CDR3 length: 11 amino acids.

This rearrangement joins TRBV10-3 to TRBJ2-2, with a possible D match to TRBD1 (6 bases). The CDR3 sequence is 16 residues long. V dropped 4 bases and J dropped 1 base, with 13 bases sitting between them. Per germline, CDR1 ENHRY and CDR2 SYGVKD. The CDR3 region has the DNA TGTGCCATCAGTGGGTCAAGGACAGTGAACACCGGGGAGCTGTTTTTT. Its protein product is CAISGSRTVNTGELFF.